The rows below give T cell receptor beta chains drawn from one sample of a study of identical twins. Each CDR3 protein is one row after TCRdb ran MiXCR on the 5' RACE reads. The sample shows approximately 590,000 distinct CDR3 sequences, roughly 9.9% of them seen only once. Separately, the same data were catalogued under a study of yellow fever vaccine responses in identical twins.

Input material: PBMCs. These receptors all come from a woman aged 18-29 years in good health. CDR3s include the opening cysteine and the closing phenylalanine or tryptophan. The order of the fields is V gene, clone size, J gene, D gene, CDR3 protein, CDR3 DNA. D genes are given only for firm matches. Expanded clones are given a class, and other clones once, few, many or no size at all.

>TRBV28|.|TRBJ2-7|.
CASRPTRAPGEQYF
TGTGCCAGCAGGCCGACGAGAGCACCGGGTGAGCAGTACTTC
>TRBV12-3/TRBV12-4|few|TRBJ1-1|.
CASRPRPVRGENTEAFF
TGTGCCAGCAGGCCACGCCCTGTTCGGGGTGAAAACACTGAAGCTTTCTTT
>TRBV11-2|.|TRBJ2-7|.
CASSLKGLVIYEQYF
TGTGCCAGCAGCTTGAAGGGGCTCGTAATATACGAGCAGTACTTC
>TRBV5-1|many|TRBJ2-7|TRBD1
CASSSTGGSYEQYF
TGTGCCAGCAGTTCAACAGGGGGCTCCTACGAGCAGTACTTC
>TRBV29-1|few|TRBJ2-7|TRBD2
CSVEKTSGGGEQYF
TGCAGCGTTGAGAAGACTAGCGGGGGCGGCGAGCAGTACTTC
>TRBV24-1|.|TRBJ1-2|.
CATSDQQGNYGYTF
TGTGCCACCAGTGACCAACAGGGAAACTATGGCTACACCTTC
>TRBV2|.|TRBJ2-6|.
CACSRPGRTHSGANVLTF
TGTGCCTGCAGTCGACCGGGACGGACTCACTCTGGGGCCAACGTCCTGACTTTC
>TRBV12-5|few|TRBJ2-2|.
CASGSQFAGELFF
TGTGCTAGTGGGTCCCAATTCGCCGGGGAGCTGTTTTTT
>TRBV7-8|few|TRBJ1-1|.
CASSLVESRLNTEAFF
TGTGCCAGCAGCTTAGTAGAGAGTAGGCTAAACACTGAAGCTTTCTTT
>TRBV20-1|few|TRBJ2-1|.
CSARSRNQNEQFF
TGCAGTGCTAGGTCCAGAAATCAAAATGAGCAGTTCTTC
>TRBV9|many|TRBJ1-6|.
CASSVKGGHSPLHF
TGTGCCAGCAGCGTTAAAGGGGGTCATTCACCCCTCCACTTT
>TRBV29-1|many|TRBJ2-1|.
CSVDGGVYNEQFF
TGCAGCGTTGACGGGGGAGTCTACAATGAGCAGTTCTTC
>TRBV7-2|few|TRBJ2-1|TRBD1
CASSWNRGNEQFF
TGTGCCAGCAGCTGGAACAGGGGCAATGAGCAGTTCTTC
>TRBV28|many|TRBJ2-2|TRBD2
CASRPTSGNTGELFF
TGTGCCAGCAGACCCACTAGCGGTAACACCGGGGAGCTGTTTTTT
>TRBV7-2|.|TRBJ2-2|.
CASSLEWQLNTGELFF
TGTGCCAGCAGCTTAGAATGGCAGCTAAACACCGGGGAGCTGTTTTTT
>TRBV4-3|.|TRBJ2-7|.
CASSQDRGYSYEQYF
TGCGCCAGCAGCCAAGACCGGGGATACTCCTACGAGCAGTACTTC
>TRBV2|few|TRBJ2-3|.
CASSEALLIGEQYF
TGTGCCAGCAGTGAAGCGCTTCTGATCGGGGAGCAGTATTTT
>TRBV27|few|TRBJ2-3|TRBD2
CASSLRTSGSFATQYF
TGTGCCAGCAGTTTGCGGACTAGCGGGAGTTTCGCTACGCAGTATTTT